The text below deals with one T cell receptor (beta chain). With V trimmed by 4 bases and J by 3 bases, 4 bases remained unmatched. Germline CDR1 and CDR2: SGHVS and FQNEAQ. The CDR3 runs to 17 residues. On cycle 4 day 1 and cycle 7 day 1, as well as at baseline, blood was sampled. The assay was immunoSEQ multiplex PCR, and TCRdb's table has in-frame clones only and misses some. The repertoire holds 65,000 to 90,000 clones, with 70% to 90% as singletons. This sample is part of a study of OX40 agonist ivuxolimab in advanced cancers. This sequence was found in an adult with an advanced solid tumor such as melanoma, head and neck, liver or kidney cancer. The chain uses TRBV7-8 and TRBJ2-6; 12 nucleotides align to TRBD1. The sequencing here drew on CD4+ or CD8+ T cells sorted from blood, taken in a trial of the OX40 agonist ivuxolimab. Written as DNA, the CDR3 is TGTGCCAGCAGCTCCGGGACAGGGGGCGTTGGGGCCAACGTCCTGACTTTC. Its protein product is CASSSGTGGVGANVLTF.